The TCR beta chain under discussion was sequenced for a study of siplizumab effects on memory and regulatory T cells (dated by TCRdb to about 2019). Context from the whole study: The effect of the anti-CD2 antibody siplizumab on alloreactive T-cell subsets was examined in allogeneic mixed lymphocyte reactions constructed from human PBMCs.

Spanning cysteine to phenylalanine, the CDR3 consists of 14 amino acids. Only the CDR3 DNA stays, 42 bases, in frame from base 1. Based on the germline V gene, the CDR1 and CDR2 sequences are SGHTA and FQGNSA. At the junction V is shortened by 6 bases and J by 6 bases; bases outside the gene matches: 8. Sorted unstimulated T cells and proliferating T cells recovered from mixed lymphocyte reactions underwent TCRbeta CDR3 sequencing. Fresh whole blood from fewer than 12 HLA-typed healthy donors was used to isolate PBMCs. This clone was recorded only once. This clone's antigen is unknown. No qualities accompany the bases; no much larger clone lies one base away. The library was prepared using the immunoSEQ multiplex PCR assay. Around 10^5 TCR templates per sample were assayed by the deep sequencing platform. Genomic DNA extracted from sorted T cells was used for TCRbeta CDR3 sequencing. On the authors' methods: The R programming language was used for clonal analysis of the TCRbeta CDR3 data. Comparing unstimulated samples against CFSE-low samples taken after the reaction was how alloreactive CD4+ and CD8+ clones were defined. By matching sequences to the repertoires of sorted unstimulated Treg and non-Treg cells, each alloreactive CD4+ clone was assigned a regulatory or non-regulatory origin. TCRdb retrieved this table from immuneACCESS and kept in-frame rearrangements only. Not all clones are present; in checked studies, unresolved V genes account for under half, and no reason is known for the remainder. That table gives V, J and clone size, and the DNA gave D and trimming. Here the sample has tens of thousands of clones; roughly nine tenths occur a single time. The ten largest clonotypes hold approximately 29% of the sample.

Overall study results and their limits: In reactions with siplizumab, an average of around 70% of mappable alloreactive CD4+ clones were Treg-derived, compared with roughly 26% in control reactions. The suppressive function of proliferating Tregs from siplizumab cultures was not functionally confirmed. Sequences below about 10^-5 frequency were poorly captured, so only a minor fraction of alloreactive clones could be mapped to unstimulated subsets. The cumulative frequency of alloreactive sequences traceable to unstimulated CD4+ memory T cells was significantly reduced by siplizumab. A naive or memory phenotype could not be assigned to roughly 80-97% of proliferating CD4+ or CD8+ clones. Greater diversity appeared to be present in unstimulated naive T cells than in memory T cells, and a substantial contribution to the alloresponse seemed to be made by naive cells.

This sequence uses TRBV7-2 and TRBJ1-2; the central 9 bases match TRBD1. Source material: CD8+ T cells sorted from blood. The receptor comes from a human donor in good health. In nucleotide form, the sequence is TGTGCCAGCAGGTTCCCGGGACAGGGAGATGGCTACACCTTC. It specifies CASRFPGQGDGYTF.